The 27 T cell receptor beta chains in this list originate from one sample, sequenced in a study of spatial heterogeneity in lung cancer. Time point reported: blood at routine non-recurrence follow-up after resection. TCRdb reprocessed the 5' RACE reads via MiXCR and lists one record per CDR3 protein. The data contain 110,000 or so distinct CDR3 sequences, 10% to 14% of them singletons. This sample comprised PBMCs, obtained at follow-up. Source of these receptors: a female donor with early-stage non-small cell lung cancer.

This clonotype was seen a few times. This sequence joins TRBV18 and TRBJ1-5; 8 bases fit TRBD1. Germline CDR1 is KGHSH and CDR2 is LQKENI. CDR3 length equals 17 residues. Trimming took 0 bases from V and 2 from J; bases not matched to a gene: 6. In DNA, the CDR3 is TGTGCCAGCTCACCACCGAGGGGACAGGTGGGCAATCAGCCCCAGCATTTT. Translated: CASSPPRGQVGNQPQHF.

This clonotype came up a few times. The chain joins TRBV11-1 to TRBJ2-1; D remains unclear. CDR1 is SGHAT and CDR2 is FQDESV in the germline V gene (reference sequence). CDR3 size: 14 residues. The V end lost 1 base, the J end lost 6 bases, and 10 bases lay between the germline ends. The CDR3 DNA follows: TGTGCCAGCAGCTTAGTAGCTGGTGGCAATGAGCAGTTCTTC. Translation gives CASSLVAGGNEQFF.

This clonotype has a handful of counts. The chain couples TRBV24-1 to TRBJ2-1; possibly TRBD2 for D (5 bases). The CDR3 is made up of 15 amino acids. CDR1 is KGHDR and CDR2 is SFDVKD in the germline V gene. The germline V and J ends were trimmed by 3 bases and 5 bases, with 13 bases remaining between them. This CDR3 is CATSDRAAADNEQFF. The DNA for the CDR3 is TGTGCCACCAGTGATCGGGCAGCAGCGGACAATGAGCAGTTCTTC.

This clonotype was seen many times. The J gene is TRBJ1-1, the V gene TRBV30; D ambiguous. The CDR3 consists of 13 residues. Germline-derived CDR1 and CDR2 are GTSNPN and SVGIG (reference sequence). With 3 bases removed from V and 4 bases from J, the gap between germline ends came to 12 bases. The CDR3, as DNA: TGTGCCTGGAGAATTGAGGCTGTCACTGAAGCTTTCTTT. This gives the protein CAWRIEAVTEAFF.

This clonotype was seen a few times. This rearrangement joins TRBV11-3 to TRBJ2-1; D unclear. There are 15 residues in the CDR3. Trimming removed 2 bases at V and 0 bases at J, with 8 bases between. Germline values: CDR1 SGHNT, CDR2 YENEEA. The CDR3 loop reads CASSLTTTSYNEQFF. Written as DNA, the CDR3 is TGTGCCAGCAGCTTAACGACAACCTCCTACAATGAGCAGTTCTTC.

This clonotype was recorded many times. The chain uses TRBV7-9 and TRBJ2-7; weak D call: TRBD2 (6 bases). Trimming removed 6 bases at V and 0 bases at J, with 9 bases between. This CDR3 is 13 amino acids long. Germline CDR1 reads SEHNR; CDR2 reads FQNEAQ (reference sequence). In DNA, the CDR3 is TGTGCCAGCAGTCCCGGGGGCTCCTACGAGCAGTACTTC. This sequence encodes CASSPGGSYEQYF.

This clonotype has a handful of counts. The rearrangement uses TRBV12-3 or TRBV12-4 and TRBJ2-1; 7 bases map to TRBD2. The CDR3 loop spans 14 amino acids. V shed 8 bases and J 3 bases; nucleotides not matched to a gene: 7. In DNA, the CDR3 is TGTGCCAGCGTTCGGGGGGAGGGCTACAATGAGCAGTTCTTC. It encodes CASVRGEGYNEQFF.

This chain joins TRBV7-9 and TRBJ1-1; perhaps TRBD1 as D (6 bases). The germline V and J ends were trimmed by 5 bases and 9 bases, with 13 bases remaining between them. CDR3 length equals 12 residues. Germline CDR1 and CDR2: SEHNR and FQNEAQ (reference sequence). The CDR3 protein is CASSRDIDKAFF. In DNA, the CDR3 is TGTGCCAGCAGCCGGGACATTGATAAAGCTTTCTTT.

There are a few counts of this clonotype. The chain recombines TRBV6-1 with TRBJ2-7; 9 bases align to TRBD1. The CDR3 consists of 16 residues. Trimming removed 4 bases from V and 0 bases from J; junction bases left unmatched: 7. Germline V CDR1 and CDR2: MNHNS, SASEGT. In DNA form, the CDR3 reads TGTGCCAGCAGTGGACCCACAGGGGGCCTCTCCTACGAGCAGTACTTC. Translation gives CASSGPTGGLSYEQYF.

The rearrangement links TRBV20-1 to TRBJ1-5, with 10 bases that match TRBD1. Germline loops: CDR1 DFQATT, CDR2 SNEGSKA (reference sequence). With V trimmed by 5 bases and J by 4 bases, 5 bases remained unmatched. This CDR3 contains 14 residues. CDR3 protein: CSAGQGGGNQPQHF. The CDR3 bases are TGCAGTGCTGGACAGGGGGGAGGGAATCAGCCCCAGCATTTT.

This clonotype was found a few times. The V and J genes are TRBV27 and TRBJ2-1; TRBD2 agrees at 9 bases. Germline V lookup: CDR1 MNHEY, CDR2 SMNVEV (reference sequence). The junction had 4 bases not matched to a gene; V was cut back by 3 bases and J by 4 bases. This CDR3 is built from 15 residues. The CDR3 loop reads CASSFASGNYNEQFF. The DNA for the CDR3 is TGTGCCAGCAGTTTCGCTAGCGGGAATTACAATGAGCAGTTCTTC.

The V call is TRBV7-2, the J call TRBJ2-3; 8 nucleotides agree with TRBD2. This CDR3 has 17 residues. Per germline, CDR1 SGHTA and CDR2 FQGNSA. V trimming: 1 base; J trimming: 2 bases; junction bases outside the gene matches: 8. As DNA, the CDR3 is TGTGCCAGCAGCTTAGAGTCGCTAGCGGGCTTCACAGATACGCAGTATTTT. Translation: CASSLESLAGFTDTQYF.

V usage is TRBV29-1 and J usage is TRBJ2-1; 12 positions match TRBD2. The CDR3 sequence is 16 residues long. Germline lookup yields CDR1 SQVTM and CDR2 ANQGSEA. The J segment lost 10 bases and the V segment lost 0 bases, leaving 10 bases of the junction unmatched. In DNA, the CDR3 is TGCAGCGTTGAAGATCCTGTGACTAGCGGGAGAGTCGAGCAGTTCTTC. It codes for CSVEDPVTSGRVEQFF.

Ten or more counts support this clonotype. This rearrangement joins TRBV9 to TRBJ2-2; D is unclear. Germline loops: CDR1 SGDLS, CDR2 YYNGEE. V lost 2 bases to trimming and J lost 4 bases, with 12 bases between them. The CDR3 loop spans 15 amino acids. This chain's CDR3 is CASSVWQDGTGELFF. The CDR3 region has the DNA TGTGCCAGCAGCGTGTGGCAGGACGGCACCGGGGAGCTGTTTTTT.

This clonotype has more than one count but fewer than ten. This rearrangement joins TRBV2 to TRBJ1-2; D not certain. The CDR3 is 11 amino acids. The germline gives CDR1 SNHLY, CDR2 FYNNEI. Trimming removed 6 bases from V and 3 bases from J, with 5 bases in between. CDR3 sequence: CASSPDYGYTF. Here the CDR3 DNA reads TGTGCCAGCAGCCCAGACTATGGCTACACCTTC. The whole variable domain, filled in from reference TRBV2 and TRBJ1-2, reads EPEVTQTPSHQVTQMGQEVILRCVPISNHLYFYWYRQILGQKVEFLVSFYNNEISEKSEIFDDQFSVERPDGSNFTLKIRSTKLEDSAMYFCASSPDYGYTFGSGTRLTVV.

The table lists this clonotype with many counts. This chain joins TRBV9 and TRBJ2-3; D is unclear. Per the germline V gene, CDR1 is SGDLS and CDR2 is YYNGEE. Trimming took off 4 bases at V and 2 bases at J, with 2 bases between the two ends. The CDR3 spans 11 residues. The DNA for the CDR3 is TGTGCCAGCAGCTCCACAGATACGCAGTATTTT. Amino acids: CASSSTDTQYF.

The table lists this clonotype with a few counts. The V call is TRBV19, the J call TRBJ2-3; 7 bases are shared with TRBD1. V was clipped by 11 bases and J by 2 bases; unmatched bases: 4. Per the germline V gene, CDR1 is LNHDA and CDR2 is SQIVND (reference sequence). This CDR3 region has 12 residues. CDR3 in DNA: TGTGCCGTACAGGGGATCACAGATACGCAGTATTTT. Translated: CAVQGITDTQYF.

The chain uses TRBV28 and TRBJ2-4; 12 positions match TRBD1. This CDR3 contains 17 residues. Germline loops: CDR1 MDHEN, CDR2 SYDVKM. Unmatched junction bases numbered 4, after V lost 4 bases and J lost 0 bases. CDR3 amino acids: CASSSGQGALAKNIQYF. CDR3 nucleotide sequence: TGTGCCAGCAGTTCGGGACAGGGGGCCCTAGCCAAAAACATTCAGTACTTC.

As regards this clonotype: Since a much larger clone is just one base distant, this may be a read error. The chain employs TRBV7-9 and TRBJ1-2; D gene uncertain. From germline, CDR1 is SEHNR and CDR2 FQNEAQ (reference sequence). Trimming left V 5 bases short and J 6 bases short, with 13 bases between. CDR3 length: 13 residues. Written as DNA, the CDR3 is TGTGCCAGCAGCACGCAACAGTCCCATGGCTACACCTTC. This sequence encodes CASSTQQSHGYTF.

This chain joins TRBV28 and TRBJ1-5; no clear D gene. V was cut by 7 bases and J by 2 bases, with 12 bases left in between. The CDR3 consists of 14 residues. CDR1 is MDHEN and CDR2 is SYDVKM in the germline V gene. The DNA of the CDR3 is TGTGCCAGCACTAACAGCTGGGGCAATCAGCCCCAGCATTTT. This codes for CASTNSWGNQPQHF.

The CDR3 DNA reads TGTGCCAGCAGCGTAGGGGCTAGCAGCTACAATGAGCAGTTCTTC. Translated, it gives CASSVGASSYNEQFF. The chain uses TRBV9 and TRBJ2-1; the D gene is possibly TRBD2 (5 bases). V lost 0 bases and J lost 3, with 10 bases in between. The length of the CDR3 is 15 residues. Germline V gene data show CDR1 as SGDLS and CDR2 as YYNGEE.

The DNA of the CDR3 is TGTGCCAGCGGGGAGTATAATTCACCCCTCCACTTT. Residues: CASGEYNSPLHF. This sequence joins TRBV6-6 and TRBJ1-6; no clear D. CDR3 length equals 12 residues. The V and J ends lost 8 bases and 4 bases respectively, with 6 bases between them. Per the germline V gene, CDR1 is MNHNY and CDR2 is SVGAGI (reference sequence).

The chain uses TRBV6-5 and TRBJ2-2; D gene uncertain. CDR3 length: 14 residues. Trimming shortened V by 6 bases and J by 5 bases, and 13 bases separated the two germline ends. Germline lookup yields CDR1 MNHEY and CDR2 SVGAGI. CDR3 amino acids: CASRGSEHTGELFF. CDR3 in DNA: TGTGCCAGCAGGGGCAGCGAACATACCGGGGAGCTGTTTTTT.

The CDR3: CASRSRTGEDQPQHF. CDR3 nucleotide sequence: TGTGCCAGCAGGAGCCGTACAGGGGAAGATCAGCCCCAGCATTTT. The chain uses TRBV6-1 and TRBJ1-5; 7 bases map to TRBD1. The germline V gene encodes CDR1 MNHNS and CDR2 SASEGT. V dropped 6 bases and J dropped 5; count of bases not matched to a gene: 10. The CDR3 totals 15 residues.

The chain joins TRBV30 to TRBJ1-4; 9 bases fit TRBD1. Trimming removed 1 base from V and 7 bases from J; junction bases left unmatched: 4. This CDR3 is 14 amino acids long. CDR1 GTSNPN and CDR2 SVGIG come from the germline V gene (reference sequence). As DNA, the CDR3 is TGTGCCTGGAGTGGCACAGGGGGCTTTGAAAAACTGTTTTTT. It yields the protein CAWSGTGGFEKLFF.

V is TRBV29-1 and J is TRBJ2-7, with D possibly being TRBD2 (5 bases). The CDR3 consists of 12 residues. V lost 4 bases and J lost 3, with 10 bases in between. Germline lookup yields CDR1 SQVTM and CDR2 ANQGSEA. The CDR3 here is CSVASGNYEQYF. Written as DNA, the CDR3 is TGCAGCGTTGCCAGCGGTAACTACGAGCAGTACTTC.

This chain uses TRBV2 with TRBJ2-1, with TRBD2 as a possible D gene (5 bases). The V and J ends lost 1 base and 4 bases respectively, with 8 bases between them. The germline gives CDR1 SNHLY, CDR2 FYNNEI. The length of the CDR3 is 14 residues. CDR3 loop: CASSEGTSYNEQFF. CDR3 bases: TGTGCCAGCAGTGAAGGGACTTCGTACAATGAGCAGTTCTTC.